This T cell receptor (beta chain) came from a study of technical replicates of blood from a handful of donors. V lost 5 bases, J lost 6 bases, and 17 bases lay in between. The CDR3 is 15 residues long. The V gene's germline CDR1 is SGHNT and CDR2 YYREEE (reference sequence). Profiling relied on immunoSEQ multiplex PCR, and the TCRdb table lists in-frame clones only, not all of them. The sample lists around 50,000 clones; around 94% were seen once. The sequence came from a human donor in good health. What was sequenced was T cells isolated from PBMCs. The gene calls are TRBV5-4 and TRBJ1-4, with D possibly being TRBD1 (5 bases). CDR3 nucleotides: TGTGCCAGCAGTTTTAACCAGGGTGCTGATGAAAAACTGTTTTTT. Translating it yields CASSFNQGADEKLFF.